A selection of T cell receptor beta chains follows, all from one sample in a study of T-cell reconstitution after alpha-beta-depleted transplantation in children. TCRdb re-derived calls from the PCR reads in MiXCR, one entry per CDR3 protein. The table lists more than 400,000 distinct CDR3 sequences, roughly 11% of them singletons. The specimen comprised PBMCs, mostly from graft donor cells, sampled 180 days after TCRalphabeta/CD19-depleted stem cell transplant. The source of these receptors is a female patient under 10 years old who had a stem cell transplant for aplastic anemia, so the T cells may come from the graft donor. Both conserved end residues are part of each CDR3. A D gene is named only where the DNA matches it firmly. Clone size appears in some rows only: once, few, many, or a class for an expanded clone.

clone_size: few; j_call: TRBJ2-7; v_call: TRBV10-3; d_call: TRBD2; cdr3_nt: TGTGCCATCTCCGGGACTAGCGGGGGCAGCTCCTACGAGCAGTACTTC; cdr3_aa: CAISGTSGGSSYEQYF
clone_size: few; j_call: TRBJ1-2; v_call: TRBV10-3; d_call: TRBD1; cdr3_nt: TGTGCCATCAAATGGGACAGTTATGGCTACACCTTC; cdr3_aa: CAIKWDSYGYTF
clone_size: .; j_call: TRBJ2-7; v_call: TRBV6-5; d_call: .; cdr3_nt: TGTGCCAGCAGTTACAAGGGCTCCTCCTACGAGCAGTACTTC; cdr3_aa: CASSYKGSSYEQYF
clone_size: few; j_call: TRBJ1-2; v_call: TRBV4-2; d_call: .; cdr3_nt: TGTGCCAGCAGCCAAAGAGTCCGGAGGCAGACGTCCAACTATGGCTACACCTTC; cdr3_aa: CASSQRVRRQTSNYGYTF
clone_size: few; j_call: TRBJ2-1; v_call: TRBV7-3; d_call: TRBD2; cdr3_nt: TGTGCCAGCAGCCTCCTCGGACTAGCGGCCAATGAGCAGTTCTTC; cdr3_aa: CASSLLGLAANEQFF
clone_size: .; j_call: TRBJ2-1; v_call: TRBV6-2/TRBV6-3; d_call: .; cdr3_nt: TGTGCCAGCAGGCCACAGGGTAATCTCTATGAGCAGTTCTTC; cdr3_aa: CASRPQGNLYEQFF
clone_size: few; j_call: TRBJ1-1; v_call: TRBV7-2; d_call: .; cdr3_nt: TGTGCCAGCAGCTTAGTTCCAGGGGCGGGCACTGAAGCTTTCTTT; cdr3_aa: CASSLVPGAGTEAFF
clone_size: many; j_call: TRBJ2-7; v_call: TRBV29-1; d_call: .; cdr3_nt: TGCAGCGTTGAAGGGACGGCAGATTACGAGCAGTACTTC; cdr3_aa: CSVEGTADYEQYF
clone_size: .; j_call: TRBJ2-7; v_call: TRBV6-2/TRBV6-3; d_call: .; cdr3_nt: TGTGGCAGCAGAGTCGCCGCGGGGAGGAGTTACGAGCAGTACTTC; cdr3_aa: CGSRVAAGRSYEQYF
clone_size: .; j_call: TRBJ1-3; v_call: TRBV7-2; d_call: .; cdr3_nt: TGTGCCAGCAGCTTGGAGGACGGCACTGGAAACACCATATATTTT; cdr3_aa: CASSLEDGTGNTIYF
clone_size: many; j_call: TRBJ2-1; v_call: TRBV28; d_call: .; cdr3_nt: TGTGCCAGCAGTTCCCCAGAAGGGGCGAGTGAATACAATGAGCAGTTCTTC; cdr3_aa: CASSSPEGASEYNEQFF
clone_size: few; j_call: TRBJ2-2; v_call: TRBV29-1; d_call: TRBD2; cdr3_nt: TGCAGCGTCGCAGGACTAGCGGGAGGGCCCGGGGAGCTGTTTTTT; cdr3_aa: CSVAGLAGGPGELFF
clone_size: many; j_call: TRBJ2-4; v_call: TRBV10-3; d_call: TRBD1; cdr3_nt: TGTGCCTCGACAGGGGGAGCGGGAAACATTCAGTACTTC; cdr3_aa: CASTGGAGNIQYF
clone_size: many; j_call: TRBJ1-5; v_call: TRBV10-3; d_call: TRBD1; cdr3_nt: TGTGCCATCTCGGCCAGGGGGCAAAATCAGCCCCAGCATTTT; cdr3_aa: CAISARGQNQPQHF
clone_size: .; j_call: TRBJ2-2; v_call: TRBV4-3; d_call: TRBD1; cdr3_nt: TGCGCCAGCAGCCAAGGGACAGGGTACACCGGGGAGCTGTTTTTT; cdr3_aa: CASSQGTGYTGELFF
clone_size: .; j_call: TRBJ2-1; v_call: TRBV28; d_call: .; cdr3_nt: TGTGCCAGCACCCCTAGGCGAAATGAGCAGTTCTTC; cdr3_aa: CASTPRRNEQFF
clone_size: few; j_call: TRBJ2-5; v_call: TRBV18; d_call: .; cdr3_nt: TGTGCCAGCTCACCACGCCGGACAGAACAAGAGACCCAGTACTTC; cdr3_aa: CASSPRRTEQETQYF
clone_size: few; j_call: TRBJ2-2; v_call: TRBV29-1; d_call: .; cdr3_nt: TGCAGCGTTGAAGGACGGTCGGACACCGGGGAGCTGTTTTTT; cdr3_aa: CSVEGRSDTGELFF
clone_size: few; j_call: TRBJ2-5; v_call: TRBV12-3/TRBV12-4; d_call: TRBD2; cdr3_nt: TGTGCCAGCAGCTTTTGGACTAGCGGGAGGAAACAAGAGACCCAGTACTTC; cdr3_aa: CASSFWTSGRKQETQYF
clone_size: .; j_call: TRBJ2-3; v_call: TRBV29-1; d_call: .; cdr3_nt: TGCAGCGTTGAAGGACTGAGCACAGATACGCAGTATTTT; cdr3_aa: CSVEGLSTDTQYF
clone_size: many; j_call: TRBJ2-7; v_call: TRBV5-6; d_call: TRBD2; cdr3_nt: TGTGCCAGCAGACTCACTAGCGGCAGAAGGAACGAGCAGTACTTC; cdr3_aa: CASRLTSGRRNEQYF
clone_size: .; j_call: TRBJ2-3; v_call: TRBV20-1; d_call: .; cdr3_nt: TGCAGTGCTTTCCCTTCGAGGCAGGGTAGAAGCACAGATACGCAGTATTTT; cdr3_aa: CSAFPSRQGRSTDTQYF
clone_size: .; j_call: TRBJ2-1; v_call: TRBV20-1; d_call: TRBD1; cdr3_nt: TGCAGTGTCCCCCGCCGGACGGGGACAGGGGTTAGCGATGAGCAGTTCTTC; cdr3_aa: CSVPRRTGTGVSDEQFF
clone_size: few; j_call: TRBJ1-6; v_call: TRBV6-5; d_call: .; cdr3_nt: TGTGCCAGCAGTTCCGACAGCTTTGGTTCACCCCTCCACTTT; cdr3_aa: CASSSDSFGSPLHF
clone_size: few; j_call: TRBJ1-2; v_call: TRBV30; d_call: .; cdr3_nt: TGTGCCTGGAGTGCGGGACCCAACTATGGCTACACCTTC; cdr3_aa: CAWSAGPNYGYTF
clone_size: few; j_call: TRBJ1-1; v_call: TRBV29-1; d_call: .; cdr3_nt: TGCAGCGTTGAGCAGACGGCAAACACTGAAGCTTTCTTT; cdr3_aa: CSVEQTANTEAFF